These 32 T cell receptor beta chains were all obtained from the same sample, sequenced in a study of type 1 and type 2 diabetes patients. Genomic DNA was the PCR template. The TCR beta CDR3 region was amplified using 30 forward and 13 reverse primers. MiXCR, applied by TCRdb to the multiplex PCR reads, yields one record per CDR3 protein. This repertoire shows under 300,000 distinct CDR3 sequences, 45% to 60% found once; its top ten account for approximately 15%. Sequencing used peripheral blood mononuclear cells (PBMCs). The receptors here all came from a man between 18 and 35 years old with type 2 diabetes.

This clonotype has only a few counts. The V call is TRBV18, the J call TRBJ2-7, with D possibly TRBD1 on 5 matching bases. Germline V CDR1 and CDR2: KGHSH, LQKENI. The CDR3 covers 12 residues. Trimming shortened V by 6 bases and J by 4 bases, and 10 bases separated the two germline ends. This CDR3 is CASSQTEYEQYF. As DNA, the CDR3 is TGTGCCAGCTCCCAGACAGAGTACGAGCAGTACTTC.

The chain is built from TRBV18 and TRBJ2-5; no firm D call. V lost 3 bases, J lost 4 bases, and 9 bases lay in between. The CDR3 covers 13 residues. Per the germline V gene, CDR1 is KGHSH and CDR2 is LQKENI. The CDR3 spells CASSPSPAETQYF. CDR3 nucleotide sequence: TGTGCCAGCTCACCTTCACCCGCAGAGACCCAGTACTTC. Looking up the rest from reference TRBV18 and TRBJ2-5 gives the full variable domain: NAGVMQNPRHLVRRRGQEARLRCSPMKGHSHVYWYRQLPEEGLKFMVYLQKENIIDESGMPKERFSAEFPKEGPSILRIQQVVRGDSAAYFCASSPSPAETQYFGPGTRLLVL.

The chain employs TRBV6-6 and TRBJ2-7; no clear D gene. Germline CDR1 and CDR2: MNHNY and SVGAGI (reference sequence). The CDR3 sequence is 12 residues long. V was clipped by 4 bases and J by 4 bases, with 8 bases between them. CDR3 sequence (DNA): TGTGCCAGCAGTTTCTTGGTGTACGAGCAGTACTTC. Protein sequence: CASSFLVYEQYF.

This chain links TRBV6-6 with TRBJ1-1; 7 nucleotides align to TRBD1. This CDR3 has 14 residues. Trimming at V came to 8 bases and at J to 1 base, leaving 7 bases not matched to a gene. Germline V gives CDR1 MNHNY, CDR2 SVGAGI (reference sequence). CDR3 region: CASQGPGGNTEAFF. CDR3 nucleotide sequence: TGTGCCAGCCAAGGACCAGGGGGGAACACTGAAGCTTTCTTT.

The chain combines TRBV28 with TRBJ1-5; TRBD1 aligns across 7 bases. With V trimmed by 5 bases and J by 6 bases, 7 bases remained unmatched. CDR1 is MDHEN, CDR2 SYDVKM, per germline. The CDR3 has 14 residues. DNA of the CDR3: TGTGCCAGCAGTGACAACAGGGGAAGTCAGCCCCAGCATTTT. It specifies CASSDNRGSQPQHF. The full variable domain, in which reference TRBV28 and TRBJ1-5 provide the parts outside the CDR3, is DVKVTQSSRYLVKRTGEKVFLECVQDMDHENMFWYRQDPGLGLRLIYFSYDVKMKEKGDIPEGYSVSREKKERFSLILESASTNQTSMYLCASSDNRGSQPQHFGDGTRLSIL.

This clonotype came up many times. V is TRBV2 and J is TRBJ2-7; a possible D gene is TRBD1 (5 bases). Trimming removed 8 bases from V and 2 bases from J, with 13 bases in between. Germline CDR1 SNHLY, CDR2 FYNNEI. The CDR3 is 13 amino acids. The CDR3 sequence: CASVQDKPYEQYF. The CDR3 bases are TGTGCCAGCGTCCAGGACAAGCCCTACGAGCAGTACTTC.

The chain uses TRBV15 and TRBJ1-5; a possible D gene is TRBD1 (5 bases). This CDR3 region has 14 residues. CDR1 is LNHNV, CDR2 YYDKDF, per germline (reference sequence). With 3 bases removed from V and 11 bases from J, the gap between germline ends came to 17 bases. CDR3: CATSSGALQAAQHF. The DNA of the CDR3 is TGTGCCACCAGCAGTGGGGCCTTACAGGCGGCCCAGCATTTT. Full variable domain (rest looked up from reference TRBV15 and TRBJ1-5): DAMVIQNPRYQVTQFGKPVTLSCSQTLNHNVMYWYQQKSSQAPKLLFHYYDKDFNNEADTPDNFQSRRPNTSFCFLDIRSPGLGDTAMYLCATSSGALQAAQHFGDGTRLSIL.

For this clonotype: The junction departs from germline at one end; a sequencing error may be responsible. V gene TRBV7-7 combines with J gene TRBJ2-5; 8 bases line up with TRBD2. Germline assignment: CDR1 SSHAT and CDR2 FNYEAQ (reference sequence). This CDR3 spans 14 amino acids. As DNA, the CDR3 is TGTGCTAGCAGCTTCGGGCGGGGGGTTGAGACCCAGTACTTC. Protein: CASSFGRGVETQYF.

Concerning this clonotype: A clone one base away is much larger, so this may be a read error. This sequence joins TRBV30 and TRBJ2-7, with D hard to call. The end of the DNA is better explained by TRBJ2-1, so the J call may be wrong. This CDR3 spans 12 amino acids. The germline V gene has CDR1 GTSNPN and CDR2 SVGIG (reference sequence). CDR3 residues: CAWSNTDDEQFF. CDR3 coding DNA: TGTGCCTGGAGTAACACGGACGACGAGCAGTTCTTC.

The chain employs TRBV10-3 and TRBJ1-2, with D possibly TRBD1 on 5 matching bases. Germline loops: CDR1 ENHRY, CDR2 SYGVKD. There are 14 residues in the CDR3. The germline V and J ends were trimmed by 10 bases and 3 bases, with 18 bases remaining between them. The CDR3 here is CASIPIRDDYGYTF. Here the CDR3 DNA reads TGTGCCAGTATTCCGATTCGGGACGACTATGGCTACACCTTC.

The chain uses TRBV5-5 and TRBJ1-5; TRBD1 is a possible D gene (6 bases). Germline loops: CDR1 SGHKS, CDR2 YYEKEE (reference sequence). This CDR3 region has 15 residues. V was pared by 0 bases and J by 5 bases, with 12 bases between. CDR3 sequence: CASSLVGGEHQPQHF. CDR3 DNA: TGTGCCAGCAGCTTGGTAGGGGGTGAACATCAGCCCCAGCATTTT.

This chain connects TRBV15 to TRBJ2-2; TRBD2 might be the D (6 bases). This CDR3 has 17 amino acids. V lost 0 bases and J lost 7, with 18 bases in between. In germline, CDR1 is LNHNV, CDR2 YYDKDF (reference sequence). The DNA of the CDR3 is TGTGCCACCAGCAGAGATCGACTACCAGGAGGGGTCGGGGAGCTGTTTTTT. Its translation is CATSRDRLPGGVGELFF. The whole variable domain, remainder taken from reference TRBV15 and TRBJ2-2, is DAMVIQNPRYQVTQFGKPVTLSCSQTLNHNVMYWYQQKSSQAPKLLFHYYDKDFNNEADTPDNFQSRRPNTSFCFLDIRSPGLGDTAMYLCATSRDRLPGGVGELFFGEGSRLTVL.

This clonotype was found a few times. The chain has TRBV12-5 and TRBJ2-1; the match to TRBD2 covers 9 bases. CDR1 is LGHNT and CDR2 is FRNRAP in the germline V gene. The CDR3 covers 15 residues. With 7 bases clipped from V and 2 bases from J, the junction kept 6 bases outside the gene matches. CDR3 sequence: CASAISGGTYNEQFF. Written as DNA, the CDR3 is TGTGCTAGTGCCATTAGCGGGGGAACCTACAATGAGCAGTTCTTC.

Points on this clonotype: One end of the junction fails to match germline, which may point to a read error. The chain has TRBV24-1 and TRBJ2-5; 15 bases are a match to TRBD2. The CDR3 totals 16 residues. Germline assignment: CDR1 KGHDR and CDR2 SFDVKD. The CDR3 coding sequence is TGTGTCACCGGGTCGGGACTAGCGGGAGGTCAGGAGACCCAGTACTTC. Translation gives CVTGSGLAGGQETQYF.

This clonotype has only a few counts. The chain joins TRBV7-8 to TRBJ2-5, with 13 positions matching TRBD2. In germline, CDR1 is SGHVS, CDR2 FQNEAQ. This CDR3 contains 16 residues. The V and J ends lost 2 bases and 4 bases, in that order; junction bases with no gene match: 4. Written as DNA, the CDR3 is TGTGCCAGCAGCTTAAGACTAGCGGGGGGTAGAGAGACCCAGTACTTC. This encodes CASSLRLAGGRETQYF.

This chain connects TRBV24-1 to TRBJ1-2; D unclear. Germline-derived CDR1 and CDR2 are KGHDR and SFDVKD. V was shortened by 2 bases and J by 3 bases, with 12 bases between the two germline ends. The CDR3 has 15 residues. The CDR3 loop reads CATSDSAEIDYGYTF. CDR3 coding DNA: TGTGCCACCAGTGATTCGGCCGAAATCGACTATGGCTACACCTTC.

This chain links TRBV24-1 with TRBJ2-1; TRBD2 aligns across 8 bases. Trimming took 6 bases from V and 7 from J; bases not matched to a gene: 22. This CDR3 is built from 19 residues. Germline V CDR1 and CDR2: KGHDR, SFDVKD. The CDR3 spells CATSHRSIPLAGGVNEQFF. In DNA, the CDR3 is TGTGCCACCAGTCATCGGTCAATCCCTCTAGCGGGCGGGGTGAATGAGCAGTTCTTC.

The chain joins TRBV20-1 to TRBJ2-7, with D tentatively TRBD1 or TRBD2 (6 bases each). Trimming shortened V by 2 bases and J by 7 bases, and 12 bases separated the two germline ends. CDR1 is DFQATT, CDR2 SNEGSKA, per germline (reference sequence). The CDR3 is 12 amino acids. The chain's CDR3 is CSARSGAEEQYF. The CDR3 bases are TGCAGTGCTAGATCGGGGGCTGAAGAGCAGTACTTC.

The chain couples TRBV4-3 to TRBJ2-7; D gene uncertain. The ends were cut back, 0 bases at V and 1 base at J, with 7 bases in the middle. Germline CDR1 is LGHNA and CDR2 is YSLEER. The CDR3 sequence is 14 residues long. The CDR3 protein is CASSQDCGSYEQYF. For the CDR3, the DNA is TGCGCCAGCAGCCAAGATTGCGGTTCCTACGAGCAGTACTTC.

With respect to this clonotype: The CDR3 does not close with the conserved phenylalanine or tryptophan, likely indicating a read error. This chain joins TRBV19 and TRBJ1-6; 7 positions agree with TRBD1. The J segment lost 8 bases and the V segment lost 9 bases, leaving 7 bases of the junction unmatched. Germline CDR1 reads LNHDA; CDR2 reads SQIVND (reference sequence). This CDR3 is built from 13 residues. The CDR3: CASSGQGDSPLHY. The CDR3 nucleotides are TGTGCCAGCAGCGGCCAGGGGGATTCACCCCTCCACTAT.

This clonotype came up a few times. The genes are TRBV24-1 and TRBJ2-2; possible D gene TRBD2, 6 bases. The CDR3 has 15 amino acids. Germline V gene data show CDR1 as KGHDR and CDR2 as SFDVKD. Between the trimmed V and J ends, which lost 4 bases and 8 bases, there was a span of 16 bases. The CDR3 nucleotides read TGTGCCACCAGTGACCGGACTAATCATTCGGGGGAGCTGTTTTTT. Protein: CATSDRTNHSGELFF.

This clonotype was seen just once. The chain has TRBV19 and TRBJ1-2, with 7 bases matching TRBD1. CDR3 length: 16 residues. CDR1 LNHDA and CDR2 SQIVND come from the germline V gene (reference sequence). The junction had 14 bases not matched to a gene; V was cut back by 6 bases and J by 4 bases. CDR3 in amino acids: CASRNTETGPGYGYTF. The DNA for the CDR3 is TGTGCCAGTAGGAACACCGAGACAGGGCCTGGCTATGGCTACACCTTC.

This clonotype appeared a few times. This chain joins TRBV6-6 and TRBJ1-4; D unresolved. This CDR3 is 14 amino acids long. The V end lost 0 bases, the J end lost 4 bases, and 6 bases lay between the germline ends. Looked up from germline, CDR1 is MNHNY and CDR2 is SVGAGI (reference sequence). The DNA for the CDR3 is TGTGCCAGCAGTTACTCGCGGGATAATGAAAAACTGTTTTTT. Its protein is CASSYSRDNEKLFF.

This chain connects TRBV15 to TRBJ2-1; 7 bases are shared with TRBD2. The germline V gene encodes CDR1 LNHNV and CDR2 YYDKDF (reference sequence). The V segment lost 9 bases and the J segment 2 bases; nucleotides outside the gene matches: 7. CDR3 length equals 14 residues. For the CDR3, the DNA is TGTGCCACGAAACCGGGACTACCCTACAATGAGCAGTTCTTC. Encoded protein: CATKPGLPYNEQFF. The full variable domain, with the rest looked up from reference TRBV15 and TRBJ2-1, is DAMVIQNPRYQVTQFGKPVTLSCSQTLNHNVMYWYQQKSSQAPKLLFHYYDKDFNNEADTPDNFQSRRPNTSFCFLDIRSPGLGDTAMYLCATKPGLPYNEQFFGPGTRLTVL.

In this sample, this clonotype turned up a few times. The CDR3 protein is CASSPSMGQSYEQYF. In DNA form, the CDR3 reads TGCGCCAGCAGTCCGAGTATGGGGCAGTCCTACGAGCAGTACTTC. This chain uses TRBV4-1 with TRBJ2-7; perhaps TRBD1 as D (5 bases). The CDR3 consists of 15 residues. Germline assignment: CDR1 MGHRA and CDR2 YSYEKL. V was cut by 6 bases and J by 1 base, with 16 bases left in between.

CDR3 coding DNA: TGCAGTGCTAGAGTTCCAGACTGGAATGGCTACACCTTC. Translating it yields CSARVPDWNGYTF. The genes are TRBV20-1 and TRBJ1-2, with no clear D. Germline lookup yields CDR1 DFQATT and CDR2 SNEGSKA (reference sequence). The ends were cut back, 1 base at V and 6 bases at J, with 12 bases in the middle. The CDR3 is 13 amino acids.

The chain is built from TRBV6-1 and TRBJ2-5, with 12 bases identical to TRBD2. CDR1 and CDR2 (germline): MNHNS, SASEGT. J gave up 4 bases and V 2 bases, and 17 bases lay outside the gene matches. The CDR3 has 20 residues. This CDR3 reads CASSEFGLAGSRAVRETQYF. As DNA, the CDR3 is TGTGCCAGCAGTGAATTCGGACTAGCGGGATCCCGAGCCGTAAGAGAGACCCAGTACTTC.

The rearrangement uses TRBV15 and TRBJ2-7; D perhaps matches TRBD2 (6 bases). CDR1 LNHNV and CDR2 YYDKDF come from the germline V gene (reference sequence). This CDR3 is 14 amino acids long. Trimming stripped 10 bases from V and 0 bases from J, with 16 bases between. Here the CDR3 reads CAISEVGSSYEQYF. DNA for the CDR3: TGTGCCATCAGTGAGGTCGGGAGCTCCTACGAGCAGTACTTC. The full variable domain, rest sourced from reference TRBV15 and TRBJ2-7, is DAMVIQNPRYQVTQFGKPVTLSCSQTLNHNVMYWYQQKSSQAPKLLFHYYDKDFNNEADTPDNFQSRRPNTSFCFLDIRSPGLGDTAMYLCAISEVGSSYEQYFGPGTRLTVT.

Comments on this clonotype: A read error may account for a junction end that differs from germline. The J gene is TRBJ2-7, the V gene TRBV7-3; no reliable D call. The germline gives CDR1 SGHTA, CDR2 FQGTGA. The CDR3 extends over 15 amino acids. This CDR3 is CASSLKAGTTYEQHF. The CDR3, as DNA: TGTGCCAGCAGCCTCAAGGCAGGTACTACCTACGAGCAGCACTTC.

This clonotype was seen a few times. In nucleotides, the CDR3 is TGTGCCAGCAGCTTAGGGACAGGGAGTATTTACACCGGGGAGCTGTTTTTT. Its translation is CASSLGTGSIYTGELFF. The rearrangement joins TRBV7-3 to TRBJ2-2; TRBD1 aligns across 9 bases. Germline V gene data show CDR1 as SGHTA and CDR2 as FQGTGA. V lost 2 bases to trimming and J lost 3 bases; unmatched junction nucleotides: 7. The CDR3 is 17 amino acids.

In this sample, this clonotype turned up a few times. J is TRBJ1-4 and V is TRBV15; no reliable D call. Germline values: CDR1 LNHNV, CDR2 YYDKDF (reference sequence). The V end lost 5 bases, the J end lost 8 bases, and 15 bases lay between the germline ends. CDR3 length: 14 residues. The CDR3 reads CATSSGFSMEKLFF. The CDR3 DNA reads TGTGCCACCAGCTCAGGCTTTTCGATGGAAAAACTGTTTTTT.

This sequence joins TRBV19 and TRBJ2-7; 8 bases are shared with TRBD2. The length of the CDR3 is 16 residues. V lost 1 base, J lost 5 bases, and 10 bases stayed unmatched. Germline-derived CDR1 and CDR2 are LNHDA and SQIVND (reference sequence). The CDR3 is CASSIVRREGLDEQYF. Written as DNA, the CDR3 is TGTGCCAGTAGTATAGTAAGACGGGAGGGCCTCGACGAGCAGTACTTC. Based on the CDR3 plus reference TRBV19 and TRBJ2-7, the full variable domain is DGGITQSPKYLFRKEGQNVTLSCEQNLNHDAMYWYRQDPGQGLRLIYYSQIVNDFQKGDIAEGYSVSREKKESFPLTVTSAQKNPTAFYLCASSIVRREGLDEQYFGPGTRLTVT.